What follows are 27 T cell receptor beta chains derived from one specimen sequenced in a study of early T cells in non-severe SARS-CoV-2 infection. Each CDR3 protein gets one entry after TCRdb re-called the 5' RACE reads with MiXCR. The sample has around 35,000 distinct CDR3 sequences; approximately 5.2% are singletons. Material: whole blood. These receptors came from an adult who was a healthcare worker with PCR-confirmed SARS-CoV-2 infection or an uninfected control (not recorded which).

This clonotype was recorded at least ten times. This rearrangement joins TRBV5-1 to TRBJ2-2; 8 bases match TRBD1. There are 15 residues in the CDR3. Germline CDR1 reads SGHRS; CDR2 reads YFSETQ. The V gene end was trimmed by 2 bases and the J gene end by 5 bases; junction bases not matched to a gene: 5. CDR3 amino acids: CASSFQGAMTGELFF. The CDR3, as DNA: TGCGCCAGCAGCTTCCAGGGGGCGATGACCGGGGAGCTGTTTTTT.

The V and J genes are TRBV29-1 and TRBJ2-2; unclear D gene. The V and J ends lost 6 bases and 6 bases respectively, with 14 bases between them. CDR3 length equals 13 residues. Germline V gene sequence: CDR1 SQVTM, CDR2 ANQGSEA. CDR3: CSVFQSLSGELFF. The CDR3 coding sequence is TGCAGCGTATTCCAGTCTTTATCCGGGGAGCTGTTTTTT.

In its sample, this clonotype was seen many times. The chain is built from TRBV7-9 and TRBJ2-1, with D uncertain. Trimming removed 4 bases at V and 7 bases at J, with 8 bases between. Looked up from germline, CDR1 is SEHNR and CDR2 is FQNEAQ (reference sequence). CDR3 size: 12 residues. CDR3 in amino acids: CASSSIMNEQFF. DNA for the CDR3: TGTGCCAGCAGCTCCATAATGAATGAGCAGTTCTTC.

This clonotype was recorded many times. The chain joins TRBV4-1 to TRBJ2-3; TRBD2 is a possible D gene (5 bases). The CDR3 has 15 residues. The germline gives CDR1 MGHRA, CDR2 YSYEKL. V gave up 0 bases and J gave up 6 bases, with 13 bases separating them. The CDR3 DNA sequence: TGCGCCAGCAGCCAAGAGGGAGCGTGGCGGGATACGCAGTATTTT. Protein: CASSQEGAWRDTQYF.

Points on this clonotype: With a much larger clone just one base away, this may be a read error. This chain uses TRBV6-5 with TRBJ1-6; D is unresolved. Germline V gene lookup returns CDR1 MNHEY and CDR2 SVGAGI. This CDR3 contains 15 residues. The CDR3 sequence: CASSYGVSYNSLLHF. Written as DNA, the CDR3 is TGTGCCAGCAGTTACGGGGTCTCCTATAATTCACTCCTCCACTTT.

This clonotype was recorded at least ten times. The chain is built from TRBV27 and TRBJ2-5, with TRBD2 matching 7 bases. Germline V CDR1 and CDR2: MNHEY, SMNVEV (reference sequence). J was trimmed by 2 bases and V by 6 bases; bases with no gene match: 9. The CDR3 is made up of 15 amino acids. The CDR3 region is CASRFAGVGQETQYF. In nucleotides, the CDR3 is TGTGCCAGCAGATTCGCGGGAGTAGGGCAAGAGACCCAGTACTTC.

This rearrangement joins TRBV19 to TRBJ2-1; 8 nucleotides agree with TRBD1. CDR1 and CDR2 from the germline V gene are LNHDA and SQIVND (reference sequence). V gave up 5 bases and J gave up 0 bases; unmatched junction bases: 18. This CDR3 spans 20 amino acids. CDR3 DNA sequence: TGTGCCAGTAGTCAAAAACAGCTATCGACAGGGGCGACCTCCTACAATGAGCAGTTCTTC. As protein: CASSQKQLSTGATSYNEQFF.

There are many counts of this clonotype. The rearrangement uses TRBV10-2 and TRBJ2-7; D is possibly TRBD1 (7 bases). V was pared by 3 bases and J by 3 bases, with 15 bases between. Per germline, CDR1 WSHSY and CDR2 SAAADI. The CDR3 length is 15 residues. CDR3 sequence (DNA): TGCGCCAGCAGTGATCGGGGGACAGCTGTCTACGAGCAGTACGTC. Its protein product is CASSDRGTAVYEQYV.

This clonotype has ten or more counts. The J gene is TRBJ2-3, the V gene TRBV29-1; D remains unclear. The CDR3 runs to 14 residues. CDR1 is SQVTM, CDR2 ANQGSEA, per germline. The germline V and J ends were trimmed by 4 bases and 6 bases, with 17 bases remaining between them. CDR3 in DNA: TGCAGCGTTGTAGTTCGAGCGAACATCGATACGCAGTATTTT. Residues: CSVVVRANIDTQYF.

This clonotype was seen repeatedly, ten times or more. This sequence joins TRBV20-1 and TRBJ2-7; 7 bases are a match to TRBD2. The CDR3 sequence is 11 residues long. Germline-derived CDR1 and CDR2 are DFQATT and SNEGSKA (reference sequence). With 7 bases clipped from V and 4 bases from J, the junction kept 4 bases outside the gene matches. DNA of the CDR3: TGCAGTGGGTCTAGCGGATACGAGCAGTACTTC. Translating it yields CSGSSGYEQYF.

There are a few counts of this clonotype. Here the CDR3 reads CASSLLDYEQYV. The CDR3 DNA reads TGTGCCAGCAGCTTATTAGATTACGAGCAGTACGTC. The chain is built from TRBV11-2 and TRBJ2-7; D is unclear. V shed 2 bases and J shed 4 bases, with 6 bases lying between them. The CDR3 extends over 12 amino acids. CDR1 SGHAT and CDR2 FQNNGV come from the germline V gene.

This clonotype showed up many times. The chain has TRBV6-2 or TRBV6-3 and TRBJ2-5; 8 nucleotides align to TRBD1. This CDR3 is built from 15 residues. Germline V CDR1 and CDR2: MNHEY, SVGEGT. The trim removed 2 bases at V and 2 bases at J, leaving 4 bases unmatched. In nucleotides, the CDR3 is TGTGCCAGCAGTTACGGGGGGACAGGTCAAGAGACCCAGTACTTC. It specifies CASSYGGTGQETQYF.

Many counts were recorded for this clonotype. The chain combines TRBV29-1 with TRBJ2-7; 8 positions match TRBD1. With V trimmed by 0 bases and J by 2 bases, 3 bases remained unmatched. The CDR3 covers 14 residues. Germline V gene sequence: CDR1 SQVTM, CDR2 ANQGSEA. Here the CDR3 DNA reads TGCAGCGTTGAAGACCCGGACAGGGCCTACGAGCAGTACTTC. Residues: CSVEDPDRAYEQYF.

In its sample, this clonotype was seen many times. The gene calls are TRBV6-2 or TRBV6-3 and TRBJ2-2; 9 bases match TRBD1. The germline V gene encodes CDR1 MNHEY and CDR2 SVGEGT. With V trimmed by 7 bases and J by 4 bases, 10 bases remained unmatched. The CDR3 has 16 amino acids. CDR3 sequence reads: CASKSRTGAATGELFF. The CDR3 DNA follows: TGTGCCAGCAAATCCCGGACAGGGGCGGCCACCGGGGAGCTGTTTTTT.

This clonotype was seen ten or more times. The V and J genes are TRBV4-1 and TRBJ1-2; TRBD1 might be the D (6 bases). Trimming left V 1 base short and J 4 bases short, with 19 bases between. This CDR3 spans 17 amino acids. Germline values: CDR1 MGHRA, CDR2 YSYEKL. The CDR3 nucleotides read TGCGCCAGCAGCCAAGGGATCGGTTATGGGGGGCGCTATGGCTACACCTTC. It translates to CASSQGIGYGGRYGYTF.

This clonotype was detected many times. J is TRBJ2-7 and V is TRBV5-1; D gene uncertain. Germline CDR1 reads SGHRS; CDR2 reads YFSETQ. The CDR3 totals 14 residues. The V end lost 0 bases, the J end lost 5 bases, and 12 bases lay between the germline ends. As DNA, the CDR3 is TGCGCCAGCAGCTTGGTTGCGAATTCCCACGAGCAGTACTTC. It yields the protein CASSLVANSHEQYF. Looking up the rest from reference TRBV5-1 and TRBJ2-7 gives the full variable domain: KAGVTQTPRYLIKTRGQQVTLSCSPISGHRSVSWYQQTPGQGLQFLFEYFSETQRNKGNFPGRFSGRQFSNSRSEMNVSTLELGDSALYLCASSLVANSHEQYFGPGTRLTVT.

This clonotype turned up a few times. The chain combines TRBV28 with TRBJ1-5; 8 bases are shared with TRBD1. The V and J ends lost 6 bases and 1 base, in that order; junction bases with no gene match: 5. Germline CDR1 and CDR2: MDHEN and SYDVKM. There are 15 residues in the CDR3. The CDR3 here is CASSPGGLSNQPQHF. CDR3 DNA: TGTGCCAGCAGCCCAGGGGGCTTAAGCAATCAGCCCCAGCATTTT.

The sample holds many counts of this clonotype. V usage is TRBV6-2 or TRBV6-3 and J usage is TRBJ2-7; D uncertain. The CDR3 runs 14 residues. V lost 0 bases, J lost 2 bases, and 8 bases lay in between. CDR1 is MNHEY, CDR2 SVGEGT, per germline. CDR3 sequence reads: CASSYSGPPYEQYF. CDR3 DNA sequence: TGTGCCAGCAGTTACTCCGGACCCCCCTACGAGCAGTACTTC.

A few counts support this clonotype. This sequence joins TRBV11-2 and TRBJ2-1; 7 positions match TRBD2. With 5 bases clipped from V and 0 bases from J, the junction kept 4 bases outside the gene matches. The CDR3 spans 15 residues. The V gene's germline CDR1 is SGHAT and CDR2 FQNNGV. The CDR3 is CASSLREASYNEQFF. The CDR3 DNA reads TGTGCCAGCAGCCTTCGGGAGGCCTCCTACAATGAGCAGTTCTTC.

This clonotype was picked up a small number of times. This chain connects TRBV29-1 to TRBJ2-4; 11 positions agree with TRBD1. The V segment lost 7 bases and the J segment 1 base; nucleotides outside the gene matches: 3. This CDR3 is built from 14 residues. CDR1 and CDR2 (germline): SQVTM, ANQGSEA. The CDR3 DNA is TGCAGCGCGAGGGACAGGGGGGCCAAAAACATTCAGTACTTC. Residues: CSARDRGAKNIQYF.

This clonotype was seen many times. This chain links TRBV12-3 or TRBV12-4 with TRBJ1-1; D gene unclear. This CDR3 comprises 16 residues. Trimming stripped 0 bases from V and 7 bases from J, with 18 bases between. CDR3 DNA sequence: TGTGCCAGCAGTTTAGCGCCTGGTTTACAGAGACTTGAAGCTTTCTTT. Encoded protein: CASSLAPGLQRLEAFF.

The sample holds many counts of this clonotype. V usage is TRBV4-2 and J usage is TRBJ1-6, with D hard to call. The CDR3 has 16 amino acids. The V gene lost 0 bases and the J gene lost 0 bases, with 6 bases spanning the gap. CDR1 and CDR2 from the germline V gene are LGHNA and YNFKEQ. CDR3 nucleotides: TGTGCCAGCAGCCAAGAAGCCAGCTCCTATAATTCACCCCTCCACTTT. It codes for CASSQEASSYNSPLHF.

This clonotype has a count of ten or more. This chain connects TRBV20-1 to TRBJ2-1, with no clear D. This CDR3 has 13 amino acids. V was clipped by 1 base and J by 6 bases, with 10 bases between them. Germline V lookup: CDR1 DFQATT, CDR2 SNEGSKA (reference sequence). Written as DNA, the CDR3 is TGCAGTGCTAGAGTGCGTCTGTCCAATGAGCAGTTCTTC. Its protein product is CSARVRLSNEQFF.

The table lists this clonotype with a few counts. The chain is built from TRBV15 and TRBJ1-2, with D possibly matching TRBD1 (5 bases). There are 14 residues in the CDR3. CDR1 and CDR2 from the germline V gene are LNHNV and YYDKDF (reference sequence). The V and J ends lost 3 bases and 5 bases respectively, with 13 bases between them. DNA of the CDR3: TGTGCCACCAGCAGCCGGGGGAGTTTATATGGCTACACCTTC. This encodes CATSSRGSLYGYTF. The full variable domain, with the rest looked up from reference TRBV15 and TRBJ1-2, is DAMVIQNPRYQVTQFGKPVTLSCSQTLNHNVMYWYQQKSSQAPKLLFHYYDKDFNNEADTPDNFQSRRPNTSFCFLDIRSPGLGDTAMYLCATSSRGSLYGYTFGSGTRLTVV.

This chain joins TRBV11-2 and TRBJ2-1, with D perhaps matching TRBD2 (6 bases). CDR1 and CDR2 (germline): SGHAT, FQNNGV. V shed 1 base and J shed 2 bases, with 12 bases lying between them. The CDR3 consists of 16 residues. The DNA of the CDR3 is TGTGCCAGCAGCTTAGTTCCGACGGGGGCCTACAATGAGCAGTTCTTC. This sequence encodes CASSLVPTGAYNEQFF.

The chain employs TRBV28 and TRBJ1-1; D is perhaps TRBD1 (5 bases). V lost 2 bases and J 5 bases, leaving 15 bases between the germline ends. Germline V gives CDR1 MDHEN, CDR2 SYDVKM. This CDR3 is 15 amino acids long. The CDR3, as DNA: TGTGCCAGCAGTTTAATCGGGACCGCGGGGACTGAAGCTTTCTTT. Translation: CASSLIGTAGTEAFF.

This clonotype was observed a few times. The chain carries TRBV6-5 and TRBJ1-1; the match to TRBD1 covers 7 bases. CDR3 length: 13 residues. V was clipped by 10 bases and J by 1 base; unmatched bases: 6. Germline V gives CDR1 MNHEY, CDR2 SVGAGI. The CDR3 region is CATARDRNTEAFF. CDR3 nucleotides: TGTGCCACTGCTCGGGACAGGAACACTGAAGCTTTCTTT.